The 9 T cell receptor beta chains listed next were all sequenced from one sample in a study of T cell repertoires and HLA-DP antigens. These TCRs are of unknown antigen specificity. Only in-frame clones appear in the TCRdb table, and some are missing; sequencing was by immunoSEQ multiplex PCR. The profile shows around 100,000 clones, around 93% of them singletons. What was sequenced was CD4+ T cells from PBMCs. The origin of the receptors is a woman aged 18-35 years in good health and CMV-seronegative.

The chain combines TRBV13 with TRBJ2-5; TRBD2 matches at 9 bases. V shed 3 bases and J 1 base; nucleotides not matched to a gene: 6. Per germline, CDR1 PRHDT and CDR2 FYEKMQ (reference sequence). The CDR3 has 16 residues. The CDR3 bases are TGTGCCAGCAGCTTGGTAGCGGGAGACCCCCAAGAGACCCAGTACTTC. As protein: CASSLVAGDPQETQYF.

The chain carries TRBV7-2 and TRBJ2-3; 7 bases are a match to TRBD2. V shed 5 bases and J 5 bases; nucleotides not matched to a gene: 10. Looked up from germline, CDR1 is SGHTA and CDR2 is FQGNSA. This CDR3 has 15 amino acids. The CDR3 reads CASSPSGRGKDTQYF. In DNA form, the CDR3 reads TGTGCCAGCAGCCCTTCTGGGCGGGGGAAAGATACGCAGTATTTT.

The chain combines TRBV29-1 with TRBJ1-2; unclear D gene. The CDR3 extends over 14 amino acids. The ends were cut back, 4 bases at V and 1 base at J, with 13 bases in the middle. The germline V gene encodes CDR1 SQVTM and CDR2 ANQGSEA. The CDR3 reads CSVVGLMGNYGYTF. CDR3 sequence (DNA): TGCAGCGTTGTTGGGTTAATGGGTAACTATGGCTACACCTTC.

The genes are TRBV18 and TRBJ1-4; no clear D. V lost 0 bases and J 7 bases, leaving 12 bases between the germline ends. Germline V gene data show CDR1 as KGHSH and CDR2 as LQKENI. The CDR3 extends over 15 amino acids. DNA for the CDR3: TGTGCCAGCTCACCACCCCGGTCTCGTGGTGAAAAACTGTTTTTT. It specifies CASSPPRSRGEKLFF. The variable domain in full, completed from reference TRBV18 and TRBJ1-4, reads NAGVMQNPRHLVRRRGQEARLRCSPMKGHSHVYWYRQLPEEGLKFMVYLQKENIIDESGMPKERFSAEFPKEGPSILRIQQVVRGDSAAYFCASSPPRSRGEKLFFGSGTQLSVL.

The V gene is TRBV19, the J gene TRBJ2-3, with D uncertain. Per germline, CDR1 LNHDA and CDR2 SQIVND (reference sequence). The CDR3 contains 16 residues. The V and J ends lost 6 bases and 2 bases respectively, with 18 bases between them. In DNA, the CDR3 is TGTGCCAGTAGCCAAACAGCTTCCCCCTCCACAGATACGCAGTATTTT. It encodes CASSQTASPSTDTQYF.

The V and J genes are TRBV6-5 and TRBJ1-4; D is unresolved. The CDR3 contains 15 residues. The germline V gene has CDR1 MNHEY and CDR2 SVGAGI. V gave up 6 bases and J gave up 6 bases, with 17 bases separating them. The CDR3 region is CASRRHSPGDEKLFF. CDR3 DNA: TGTGCCAGCAGACGGCACAGCCCCGGAGATGAAAAACTGTTTTTT.

The chain joins TRBV7-9 to TRBJ1-5; no clear D gene. Per germline, CDR1 SEHNR and CDR2 FQNEAQ (reference sequence). The CDR3 length is 11 residues. V was shortened by 4 bases and J by 3 bases, with 1 base between the two germline ends. The CDR3 DNA is TGTGCCAGCAGCTACAATCAGCCCCAGCATTTT. As protein: CASSYNQPQHF.

The gene calls are TRBV7-6 and TRBJ1-6, with TRBD1 matching 8 bases. V gave up 3 bases and J gave up 7 bases; unmatched junction bases: 2. Germline-derived CDR1 and CDR2 are SGHVS and FNYEAQ. CDR3 length: 14 amino acids. The chain's CDR3 is CASSLTGVNSPLHF. The DNA of the CDR3 is TGTGCCAGCAGCTTGACAGGGGTCAATTCACCCCTCCACTTT.

This chain connects TRBV11-1 to TRBJ2-2; TRBD1 might be the D (7 bases). Germline CDR1 reads SGHAT; CDR2 reads FQDESV (reference sequence). Trimming took off 3 bases at V and 7 bases at J, with 12 bases between the two ends. CDR3 length: 14 amino acids. CDR3 protein: CASSFARGVGELFF. The CDR3 nucleotides read TGTGCCAGCAGCTTCGCCAGGGGGGTCGGGGAGCTGTTTTTT.